This T cell receptor (beta chain) was sequenced during a study of shared clonotypes between healthy human individuals. Study overall: The plates for each donor numbered three CD4 naive, three CD4 memory, two CD8 naive and one CD8 memory.

CDR1 MRHNA and CDR2 SNTAGT come from the germline V gene. The ends were cut back, 4 bases at V and 5 bases at J, with 8 bases in the middle. The CDR3 is 12 residues long. Details on this clone: Its target is not known.

Only in-frame clones appear in the TCRdb table, and some are missing; sequencing was by immunoSEQ multiplex PCR. The data contain about 2 million clones, roughly 94% of them singletons. General study points: Naive subsets generally had larger estimated richness than memory subsets. Rarefaction analysis demonstrated incomplete sorted-subset sequencing notwithstanding large depth.

This clonotype originated in a man between 18 and 29 years old in good health. The material sequenced was naive CD4+ T cells sorted from blood. Noted subset: CD45RA+ positively selected. This rearrangement joins TRBV6-4 to TRBJ1-2; unclear D gene. In nucleotides, the CDR3 is TGTGCCAGCAGTGGTGAAGGGTATGGCTACACCTTC. It translates to CASSGEGYGYTF.